This entry is about one TCR beta chain. The antigen is not known. Documented time point: newly diagnosed GD, antithyroid drugs for less than 3 months. PBMC-extracted RNA yielded the TCR library. This record belongs to a study of regulatory T cells in long-lasting Graves disease. Building the TCR beta libraries relied on iRepertoire HTBI primers, and CDR3 regions underwent Arm-PCR. TCRdb redid the calling of the multiplex PCR reads with MiXCR, one entry per CDR3 protein. This sample has around 450,000 distinct CDR3 sequences, with about 15% found just once. General study points: The study found TRBV28, TRBJ1-2 and TRBJ2-5 favored in persistent disease.

Germline values: CDR1 LGHDT, CDR2 YNNKEL (reference sequence). This CDR3 region has 16 residues. The V end was cut by 4 bases, the J end by 0 bases, with 10 bases between. This sample was also put to use in a study of T cells in Graves' hyperthyroidism and ophthalmopathy. That work contributes: The definition of stable Graves' hyperthyroidism was no ophthalmopathy progression within 18 months.

Sequences were derived from peripheral blood mononuclear cells (PBMCs), sampled at new diagnosis, from a patient treated with antithyroid drugs. This clonotype originated in a young woman with Graves disease. The genes are TRBV3-1 and TRBJ2-6; no firm D call. The CDR3 sequence is CASSLTIRSGANVLTF. In DNA, the CDR3 is TGTGCCAGCAGCCTCACGATTCGCTCTGGGGCCAACGTCCTGACTTTC.